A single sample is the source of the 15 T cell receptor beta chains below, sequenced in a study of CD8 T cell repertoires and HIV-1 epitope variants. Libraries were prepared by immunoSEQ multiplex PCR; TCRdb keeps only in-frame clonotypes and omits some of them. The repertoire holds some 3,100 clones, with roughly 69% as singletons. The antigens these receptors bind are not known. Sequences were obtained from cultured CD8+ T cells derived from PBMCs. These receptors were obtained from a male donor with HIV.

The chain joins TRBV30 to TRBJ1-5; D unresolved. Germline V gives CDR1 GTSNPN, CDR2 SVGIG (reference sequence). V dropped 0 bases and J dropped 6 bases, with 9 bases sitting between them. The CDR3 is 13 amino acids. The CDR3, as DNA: TGTGCCTGGAGTGTACGTGGTCTTCAGCCCCAGCATTTT. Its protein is CAWSVRGLQPQHF. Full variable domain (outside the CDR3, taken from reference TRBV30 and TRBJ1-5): SQTIHQWPATLVQPVGSPLSLECTVEGTSNPNLYWYRQAAGRGLQLLFYSVGIGQISSEVPQNLSASRPQDRQFILSSKKLLLSDSGFYLCAWSVRGLQPQHFGDGTRLSIL.

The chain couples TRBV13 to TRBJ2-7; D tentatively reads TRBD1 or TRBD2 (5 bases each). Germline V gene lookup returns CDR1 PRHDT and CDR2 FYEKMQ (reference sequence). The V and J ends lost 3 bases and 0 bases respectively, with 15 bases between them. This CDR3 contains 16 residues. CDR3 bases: TGTGCCAGCAGCTTGGGACCGCCGACTGCCTCCTACGAGCAGTACTTC. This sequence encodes CASSLGPPTASYEQYF. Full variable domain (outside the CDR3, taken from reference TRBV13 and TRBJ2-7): AAGVIQSPRHLIKEKRETATLKCYPIPRHDTVYWYQQGPGQDPQFLISFYEKMQSDKGSIPDRFSAQQFSDYHSELNMSSLELGDSALYFCASSLGPPTASYEQYFGPGTRLTVT.

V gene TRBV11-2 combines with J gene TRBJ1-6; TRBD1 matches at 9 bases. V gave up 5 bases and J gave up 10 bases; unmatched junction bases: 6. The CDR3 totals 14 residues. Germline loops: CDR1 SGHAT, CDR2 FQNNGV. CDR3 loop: CASSPRTGVSPLHF. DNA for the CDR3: TGTGCCAGCAGCCCCAGGACAGGGGTGTCACCCCTCCACTTT.

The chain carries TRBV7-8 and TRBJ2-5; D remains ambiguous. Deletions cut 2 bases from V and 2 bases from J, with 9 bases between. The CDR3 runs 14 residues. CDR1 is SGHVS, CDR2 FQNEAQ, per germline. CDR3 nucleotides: TGTGCCAGCAGCTTACAAGAGGAACAAGAGACCCAGTACTTC. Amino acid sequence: CASSLQEEQETQYF.

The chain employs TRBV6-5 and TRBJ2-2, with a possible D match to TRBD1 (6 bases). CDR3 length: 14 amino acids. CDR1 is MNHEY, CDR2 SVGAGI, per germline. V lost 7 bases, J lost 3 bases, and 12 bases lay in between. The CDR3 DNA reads TGTGCCAGCAATAGGGGGTTAGACACCGGGGAGCTGTTTTTT. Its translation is CASNRGLDTGELFF.

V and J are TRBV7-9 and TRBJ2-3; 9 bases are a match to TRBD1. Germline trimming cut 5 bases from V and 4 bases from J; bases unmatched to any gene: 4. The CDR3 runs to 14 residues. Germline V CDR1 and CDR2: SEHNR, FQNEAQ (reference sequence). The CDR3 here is CASSPTGGPDTQYF. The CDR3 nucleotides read TGTGCCAGCAGCCCGACAGGGGGTCCAGATACGCAGTATTTT.

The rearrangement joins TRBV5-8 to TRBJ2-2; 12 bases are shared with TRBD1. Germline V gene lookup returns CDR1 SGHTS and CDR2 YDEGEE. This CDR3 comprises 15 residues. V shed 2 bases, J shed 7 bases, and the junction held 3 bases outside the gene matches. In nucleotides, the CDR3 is TGTGCCAGCAGCTTAGGGACAGGGGGCCTCGGGGAGCTGTTTTTT. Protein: CASSLGTGGLGELFF.

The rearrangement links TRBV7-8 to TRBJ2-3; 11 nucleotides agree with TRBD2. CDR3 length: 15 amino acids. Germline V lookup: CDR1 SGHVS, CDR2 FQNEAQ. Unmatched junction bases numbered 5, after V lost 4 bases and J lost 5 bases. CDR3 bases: TGTGCCAGCAGCTCTAGCGGGAGGTCCAAAGATACGCAGTATTTT. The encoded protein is CASSSSGRSKDTQYF. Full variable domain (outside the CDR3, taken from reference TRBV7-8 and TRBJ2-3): GAGVSQSPRYKVAKRGQDVALRCDPISGHVSLFWYQQALGQGPEFLTYFQNEAQLDKSGLPSDRFFAERPEGSVSTLKIQRTQQEDSAVYLCASSSSGRSKDTQYFGPGTRLTVL.

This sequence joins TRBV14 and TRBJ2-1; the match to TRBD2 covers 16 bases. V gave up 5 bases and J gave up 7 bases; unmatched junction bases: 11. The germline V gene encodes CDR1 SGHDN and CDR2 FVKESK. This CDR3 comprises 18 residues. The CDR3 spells CASSSGLAGGPRGNEQFF. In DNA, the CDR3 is TGTGCCAGCAGCTCGGGACTAGCGGGGGGGCCGCGGGGAAATGAGCAGTTCTTC.

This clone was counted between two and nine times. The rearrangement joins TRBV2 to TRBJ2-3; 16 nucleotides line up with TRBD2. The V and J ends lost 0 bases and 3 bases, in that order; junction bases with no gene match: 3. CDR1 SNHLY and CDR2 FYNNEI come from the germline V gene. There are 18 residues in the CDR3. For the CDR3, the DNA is TGTGCCAGCAGTGAAGCGGGACTAGCGGGGGGGCGGACAGATACGCAGTATTTT. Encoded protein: CASSEAGLAGGRTDTQYF. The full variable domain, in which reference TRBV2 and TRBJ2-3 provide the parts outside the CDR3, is EPEVTQTPSHQVTQMGQEVILRCVPISNHLYFYWYRQILGQKVEFLVSFYNNEISEKSEIFDDQFSVERPDGSNFTLKIRSTKLEDSAMYFCASSEAGLAGGRTDTQYFGPGTRLTVL.

The DNA of the CDR3 is TGTGCCCAGGAGGAAATAGGGCGCGATGAGCAGTTCTTC. Protein sequence: CAQEEIGRDEQFF. The rearrangement links TRBV7-8 to TRBJ2-1; tentative D call: TRBD2 (5 bases). This CDR3 spans 13 amino acids. Germline assignment: CDR1 SGHVS and CDR2 FQNEAQ. Trimming removed 11 bases at V and 8 bases at J, with 19 bases between.

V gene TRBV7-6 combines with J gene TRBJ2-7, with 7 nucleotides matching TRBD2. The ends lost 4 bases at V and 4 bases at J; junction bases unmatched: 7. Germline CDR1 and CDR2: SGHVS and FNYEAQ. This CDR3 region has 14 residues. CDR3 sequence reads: CASSSLAEDYEQYF. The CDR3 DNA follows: TGTGCCAGCAGCTCCCTAGCGGAAGATTACGAGCAGTACTTC.

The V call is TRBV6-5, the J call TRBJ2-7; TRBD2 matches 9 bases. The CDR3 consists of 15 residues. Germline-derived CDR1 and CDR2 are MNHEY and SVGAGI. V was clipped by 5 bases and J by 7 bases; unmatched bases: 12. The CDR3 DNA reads TGTGCCAGCAGTCAATTGACTAGCGGAGCCTGGGAGCAGTACTTC. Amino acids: CASSQLTSGAWEQYF.

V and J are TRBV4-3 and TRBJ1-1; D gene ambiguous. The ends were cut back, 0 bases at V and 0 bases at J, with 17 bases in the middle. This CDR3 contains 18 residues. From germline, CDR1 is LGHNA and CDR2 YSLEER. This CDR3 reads CASSQDPTDQNLNTEAFF. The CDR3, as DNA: TGCGCCAGCAGCCAAGACCCGACCGATCAAAACCTGAACACTGAAGCTTTCTTT.

The CDR3 DNA is TGTGCCAGCAGGCCGGGACACAACACTGAAGCTTTCTTT. Translated, it gives CASRPGHNTEAFF. The chain is built from TRBV6-5 and TRBJ1-1; maybe TRBD1 (6 bases). The V end lost 6 bases, the J end lost 2 bases, and 10 bases lay between the germline ends. The CDR3 totals 13 residues. The germline V gene has CDR1 MNHEY and CDR2 SVGAGI.